This entry is about one TCR beta chain. Antigen unknown. A read error may explain this, as a much larger clone is one base away. This entry is derived from a study of tumor-infiltrating lymphocytes in primary liver carcinoma. The V end was cut by 5 bases, the J end by 0 bases, with 16 bases between. This CDR3 contains 17 residues. Germline V CDR1 and CDR2: SEHNR, FQNEAQ (reference sequence). From roughly 500 ng total RNA, TCR beta cDNA was generated with a primer in the constant region. Three nested multiplex PCR rounds, a slightly modified ARM-PCR, produced the libraries for TCR beta. Rounds one and two of PCR, each of 10 cycles, were primed with TRBV1-TRBV30 forward primers and a C-beta reverse primer. Each CDR3 protein gets one entry after TCRdb re-called the multiplex PCR reads with MiXCR. The repertoire consists of approximately 79,000 distinct CDR3 sequences, with approximately 70% occurring once and the leading ten covering approximately 30%.

Study-wide results and caveats: Only about 7-24% of top clones appeared in all five tumor regions.

Unsorted bulk tissue (about 18-30 mg) underwent RNA and DNA co-extraction. Each individual tumor supplied samples from five separate regions. The specimen sequenced was liver tumor tissue from sampling region 4. Subset in this sample: tumor region T4, right-lateral pole. The source of this sequence is a man aged 35-49 years with primary liver carcinoma and hepatitis B virus infection. The chain uses TRBV7-9 and TRBJ2-2, with D perhaps matching TRBD1 (6 bases). For the CDR3, the DNA is TGTGCCAGCAGCCTACCCCCGGGACACGCGAACACCGGGGAGCTGTTTTTT. This translates into CASSLPPGHANTGELFF. The full variable domain, rest sourced from reference TRBV7-9 and TRBJ2-2, is DTGVSQNPRHKITKRGQNVTFRCDPISEHNRLYWYRQTLGQGPEFLTYFQNEAQLEKSRLLSDRFSAERPKGSFSTLEIQRTEQGDSAMYLCASSLPPGHANTGELFFGEGSRLTVL.